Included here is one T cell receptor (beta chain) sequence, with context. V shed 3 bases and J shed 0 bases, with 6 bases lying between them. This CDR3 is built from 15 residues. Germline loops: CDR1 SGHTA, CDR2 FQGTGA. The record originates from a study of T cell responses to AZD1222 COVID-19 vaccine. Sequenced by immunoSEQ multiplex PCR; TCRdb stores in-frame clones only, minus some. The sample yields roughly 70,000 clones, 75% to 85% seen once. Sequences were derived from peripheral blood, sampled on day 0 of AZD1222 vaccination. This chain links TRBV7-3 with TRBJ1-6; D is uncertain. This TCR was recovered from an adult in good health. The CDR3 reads CASSFTSSYNSPLHF. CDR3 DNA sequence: TGTGCCAGCAGCTTTACGAGCTCCTATAATTCACCCCTCCACTTT.